What follows are 22 T cell receptor beta chains derived from one specimen sequenced in a study of cytomegalovirus exposure and HLA in healthy donors. Amplification used 60 Vbeta primers and 13 Jbeta primers. Generated by immunoSEQ multiplex PCR, the TCRdb table keeps only in-frame clones and is missing some. Here the sample spans 150,000 to 180,000 clones, more than 60% being singletons. Input material: PBMCs. The receptor set was obtained from a woman aged 40 to 50 in good health and CMV-seronegative.

This clone was seen more than once but under ten times. The J gene is TRBJ1-5, the V gene TRBV7-2, with a tentative D call TRBD1 (6 bases). V dropped 2 bases and J dropped 7 bases, with 12 bases sitting between them. This CDR3 is 14 amino acids long. The germline V gene has CDR1 SGHTA and CDR2 FQGNSA. CDR3 region: CASSLTGSRQPQHF. The CDR3 DNA follows: TGTGCCAGCAGCTTAACAGGGTCTCGGCAGCCCCAGCATTTT.

The gene calls are TRBV7-9 and TRBJ2-3; 8 bases match TRBD2. The CDR3 sequence is 19 residues long. Germline CDR1 SEHNR, CDR2 FQNEAQ (reference sequence). J gave up 0 bases and V 6 bases, and 17 bases lay outside the gene matches. The DNA for the CDR3 is TGTGCCAGCAGTATCCCACTGATTCGGACTAGCCCCAGCACAGATACGCAGTATTTT. This gives the protein CASSIPLIRTSPSTDTQYF.

The chain couples TRBV7-9 to TRBJ1-1, with unresolved D. The V end was cut by 1 base, the J end by 10 bases, with 10 bases between. The CDR3 length is 12 residues. CDR1 and CDR2 (germline): SEHNR, FQNEAQ (reference sequence). CDR3 residues: CASSLGAPPAFF. The CDR3 DNA is TGTGCCAGCAGCTTAGGGGCCCCACCAGCTTTCTTT.

V is TRBV30 and J is TRBJ1-4; D uncertain. The CDR3 runs 16 residues. The V and J ends lost 4 bases and 3 bases respectively, with 18 bases between them. Germline V gene data show CDR1 as GTSNPN and CDR2 as SVGIG (reference sequence). The DNA for the CDR3 is TGTGCCTGGAAAGGAGGGCGACATAGTTCTAATGAAAAACTGTTTTTT. It yields the protein CAWKGGRHSSNEKLFF.

This clone came up a few times. The chain combines TRBV5-6 with TRBJ1-5; TRBD1 might be the D (6 bases). Germline-derived CDR1 and CDR2 are SGHDT and YYEEEE. Trimming removed 2 bases at V and 5 bases at J, with 11 bases between. This CDR3 region has 14 residues. The CDR3 sequence: CASSLQGGDQPQHF. The CDR3 DNA is TGTGCCAGCAGCTTACAGGGAGGGGATCAGCCCCAGCATTTT.

This chain joins TRBV6-6 and TRBJ1-5, with a tentative D call TRBD1 (5 bases). The germline V and J ends were trimmed by 0 bases and 3 bases, with 9 bases remaining between them. Per the germline V gene, CDR1 is MNHNY and CDR2 is SVGAGI (reference sequence). The CDR3 consists of 15 residues. CDR3 amino acids: CASSYSGGFNQPQHF. As DNA, the CDR3 is TGTGCCAGCAGTTACTCCGGGGGTTTCAATCAGCCCCAGCATTTT.

This clone showed up just once. This chain joins TRBV5-1 and TRBJ2-2; D uncertain. This CDR3 has 13 amino acids. Germline CDR1 reads SGHRS; CDR2 reads YFSETQ. V was cut by 3 bases and J by 6 bases, with 9 bases left in between. The CDR3 region has the DNA TGCGCCAGCAGCTACTCGATTTCCGGGGAGCTGTTTTTT. This translates into CASSYSISGELFF.

This clone came up a few times. The CDR3 is CASSWGTGGNHQPQHF. The CDR3, as DNA: TGTGCCAGCAGCTGGGGGACAGGGGGAAATCATCAGCCCCAGCATTTT. The rearrangement links TRBV5-6 to TRBJ1-5, with 11 nucleotides matching TRBD1. The V and J ends lost 3 bases and 5 bases, in that order; junction bases with no gene match: 7. The CDR3 runs 16 residues. CDR1 is SGHDT, CDR2 YYEEEE, per germline.

The chain recombines TRBV10-3 with TRBJ1-5; no reliable D call. CDR3 size: 16 residues. CDR1 is ENHRY, CDR2 SYGVKD, per germline. Trimming cost V 2 bases and J 4 bases, with 15 bases left between them. CDR3 sequence (DNA): TGTGCCATCAGTGAGGGAAGGAGTCTAGCTAATCAGCCCCAGCATTTT. This translates into CAISEGRSLANQPQHF.

The chain carries TRBV4-1 and TRBJ1-2; 7 positions agree with TRBD1. CDR1 and CDR2 (germline): MGHRA, YSYEKL. V shed 1 base and J 0 bases; nucleotides not matched to a gene: 11. This CDR3 comprises 18 residues. The CDR3 loop is CASSQVSGTDTSNYGYTF. CDR3 coding DNA: TGCGCCAGCAGCCAAGTCTCCGGGACAGACACCTCTAACTATGGCTACACCTTC.

The chain is built from TRBV29-1 and TRBJ2-1; 9 nucleotides line up with TRBD2. CDR1 SQVTM and CDR2 ANQGSEA come from the germline V gene. This CDR3 has 14 amino acids. V lost 6 bases, J lost 2 bases, and 5 bases stayed unmatched. This chain's CDR3 is CSVPGLAPYNEQFF. The CDR3 nucleotides are TGCAGCGTCCCGGGACTAGCCCCCTACAATGAGCAGTTCTTC.

This clone was observed once. CDR3 in amino acids: CANGPGQGNEKLFF. The CDR3 bases are TGTGCCAACGGACCGGGACAGGGGAATGAAAAACTGTTTTTT. The J gene is TRBJ1-4, the V gene TRBV6-1; 10 nucleotides agree with TRBD1. Unmatched junction bases numbered 7, after V lost 10 bases and J lost 5 bases. The CDR3 length is 14 residues. CDR1 MNHNS and CDR2 SASEGT come from the germline V gene.

This clone showed up just once. The genes are TRBV19 and TRBJ1-4; a weak D match, TRBD1 (6 bases). The CDR3 is 14 amino acids. V lost 10 bases and J 0 bases, leaving 12 bases between the germline ends. In germline, CDR1 is LNHDA, CDR2 SQIVND (reference sequence). The CDR3 region is CATHSGATNEKLFF. In DNA form, the CDR3 reads TGTGCCACCCACTCAGGGGCAACTAATGAAAAACTGTTTTTT.

This clone was detected a few times. Other DNA sequences within the sample encode an identical CDR3. The V gene is TRBV5-1, the J gene TRBJ1-4, with 8 bases lining up with TRBD1. This CDR3 is built from 15 residues. Germline CDR1 and CDR2: SGHRS and YFSETQ. V shed 2 bases and J 5 bases; nucleotides not matched to a gene: 5. The CDR3 DNA is TGCGCCAGCAGCTTAGGACAGGGAGTAAATGAAAAACTGTTTTTT. This gives the protein CASSLGQGVNEKLFF.

V gene TRBV11-2 combines with J gene TRBJ1-2, with TRBD1 identical over 7 bases. The germline gives CDR1 SGHAT, CDR2 FQNNGV. This CDR3 contains 14 residues. The J segment lost 5 bases and the V segment lost 1 base, leaving 4 bases of the junction unmatched. The CDR3 region has the DNA TGTGCCAGCAGCTTAGCGGACAGGTGGTATGGCTACACCTTC. It translates to CASSLADRWYGYTF.

Turning to this clone: This CDR3 is also generated by other DNA sequences in the sample. This chain connects TRBV6-1 to TRBJ1-1, with 8 bases fitting TRBD1. The junction had 1 base not matched to a gene; V was cut back by 3 bases and J by 1 base. The CDR3 is made up of 14 amino acids. Germline lookup yields CDR1 MNHNS and CDR2 SASEGT. The CDR3 coding sequence is TGTGCCAGCAGTGACGGACAGGGGAACACTGAAGCTTTCTTT. It translates to CASSDGQGNTEAFF.

This rearrangement joins TRBV6-1 to TRBJ2-1, with TRBD1 identical over 8 bases. The trim removed 6 bases at V and 3 bases at J, leaving 7 bases unmatched. The CDR3 extends over 15 amino acids. Germline V lookup: CDR1 MNHNS, CDR2 SASEGT. CDR3 nucleotides: TGTGCCAGCAGATTAACAGGGGGTTTCTACAATGAGCAGTTCTTC. Its translation is CASRLTGGFYNEQFF.

The chain uses TRBV6-1 and TRBJ2-7, with D perhaps TRBD1 (6 bases). With 6 bases removed from V and 7 bases from J, the gap between germline ends came to 16 bases. The CDR3 is made up of 13 amino acids. The germline gives CDR1 MNHNS, CDR2 SASEGT. CDR3 in DNA: TGTGCCAGCAGGGAAACAGGGCGGAGGGAGCAGTACTTC. This sequence encodes CASRETGRREQYF.

The rearrangement links TRBV19 to TRBJ1-5; 8 bases agree with TRBD1. Germline CDR1 reads LNHDA; CDR2 reads SQIVND (reference sequence). V lost 2 bases, J lost 6 bases, and 9 bases stayed unmatched. The CDR3 is made up of 16 amino acids. Written as DNA, the CDR3 is TGTGCCAGTAGTATACAGGACAGGGACATTTTTCAGCCCCAGCATTTT. It yields the protein CASSIQDRDIFQPQHF. Together with reference TRBV19 and TRBJ1-5, the CDR3 gives the full variable domain: DGGITQSPKYLFRKEGQNVTLSCEQNLNHDAMYWYRQDPGQGLRLIYYSQIVNDFQKGDIAEGYSVSREKKESFPLTVTSAQKNPTAFYLCASSIQDRDIFQPQHFGDGTRLSIL.

This clone was seen a handful of times. The rearrangement joins TRBV5-1 to TRBJ1-4; D remains ambiguous. The CDR3 sequence is 13 residues long. The V end was cut by 7 bases, the J end by 5 bases, with 12 bases between. Germline CDR1 and CDR2: SGHRS and YFSETQ. CDR3 sequence reads: CASVSSRNEKLFF. For the CDR3, the DNA is TGCGCCAGCGTGTCGAGTCGGAATGAAAAACTGTTTTTT.

This chain joins TRBV21-1 and TRBJ1-5. TRBV21-1 corresponds to a pseudogene. The CDR3 is 16 residues long. CDR3 in amino acids: CASSNLGRHDDQPQHF. CDR3 sequence (DNA): TGTGCCAGCAGCAACCTGGGGAGGCACGATGATCAGCCCCAGCATTTT.

The chain joins TRBV5-1 to TRBJ1-5, with D maybe TRBD1 (6 bases). V dropped 5 bases and J dropped 4 bases, with 16 bases sitting between them. Germline assignment: CDR1 SGHRS and CDR2 YFSETQ. The CDR3 length is 15 residues. The CDR3 DNA sequence: TGCGCCAGCAGTCCAGGGGACATCGGGAATCAGCCCCAGCATTTT. Amino acid sequence: CASSPGDIGNQPQHF.